The source of this T cell receptor (beta chain) is a study of CD8+ T cells in alopecia areata. In the study overall: For the treated group, dosing was oral tofacitinib at 5 to 10 mg twice daily. Overall study results and limits: Researchers report lesional scalp, most notably alopecia totalis/universalis, outstripped normal scalp in clonality.

As the sequencing template, cDNA was produced by extracting RNA and reverse transcribing it. Clones were read by immunoSEQ multiplex PCR, and TCRdb kept only the in-frame ones, dropping some. The data show some 180,000 clones, with roughly 60% seen just once and 1.7% held by the top ten. This clone was picked up many times. As yet, its antigen is unknown. Trimming cost V 1 base and J 2 bases; bases outside gene matches: 0. Germline CDR1 reads SGHTA; CDR2 reads FQGNSA. The CDR3 covers 16 residues. This specimen was CD4+ T cells sorted from blood, taken at week 0. The rearrangement uses TRBV7-2 and TRBJ2-5; 14 bases fit TRBD2. The receptor was isolated from a human donor with alopecia areata. CDR3 sequence (DNA): TGTGCCAGCAGCTTAGGGACTAGCGGGGGGCAAGAGACCCAGTACTTC. Translated, it gives CASSLGTSGGQETQYF.